Below, 16 T cell receptor beta chains from the same sample are listed, as sequenced in a study of blood T cell repertoires in COVID-19 (dated by TCRdb to 2020 to 2022). Library preparation employed the immunoSEQ multiplex PCR assay. The table was pulled from immuneACCESS by TCRdb, which kept in-frame rearrangements only. Such tables lose some clones; where checked, under half of the loss comes from unresolved V genes, and the rest has no known cause. The sample table holds fewer than 450,000 clones, of which 88% were seen once. The ten largest clones take up about 7.3% of the sample. Sequencing was carried out using peripheral blood. These receptors all come from a woman in her sixties or seventies with COVID-19, enrolled during active disease.

In its sample, this clone was seen once. The rearrangement links TRBV5-4 to TRBJ1-6; D remains unclear. This CDR3 contains 13 residues. From germline, CDR1 is SGHNT and CDR2 YYREEE (reference sequence). Trimming shortened V by 3 bases and J by 13 bases, and 14 bases separated the two germline ends. The CDR3 here is CASSSRTGSPLHF. The CDR3, as DNA: TGTGCCAGCAGCTCCCGGACGGGGTCGCCCCTCCACTTT.

This sequence joins TRBV21-1 and TRBJ2-3; TRBD1 is the table's D call, not checked against the DNA. TRBV21-1 is termed a pseudogene. This CDR3 region has 13 residues. CDR3 coding DNA: TGTGCCAGCAGCAAAATTCGGGACAGGGAGCAGTATTTT. Translation: CASSKIRDREQYF.

This clone was recorded once. The gene calls are TRBV29-1 and TRBJ1-5; D possibly corresponds to TRBD1 (6 bases). This CDR3 is built from 13 residues. Trimming cost V 8 bases and J 8 bases, with 19 bases left between them. The germline CDR1 and CDR2 sequences are SQVTM and ANQGSEA. The CDR3 spells CSFPTGPAKPQHF. DNA for the CDR3: TGCAGCTTCCCGACAGGCCCGGCGAAGCCCCAGCATTTT.

This chain joins TRBV6-1 and TRBJ2-4; D may be TRBD1 (7 bases). The germline CDR1 and CDR2 sequences are MNHNS and SASEGT. This CDR3 comprises 14 residues. V was shortened by 1 base and J by 8 bases, with 12 bases between the two germline ends. In DNA form, the CDR3 reads TGTGCCAGCAGTGAAGGGGCCAGGGGGGACATTCAGTACTTC. Its protein is CASSEGARGDIQYF.

This chain connects TRBV7-2 to TRBJ1-1; no clear D. Germline CDR1 reads SGHTA; CDR2 reads FQGNSA. The CDR3 covers 13 residues. V shed 5 bases and J shed 1 base, with 8 bases lying between them. The CDR3: CASSPLRNTEAFF. The DNA of the CDR3 is TGTGCCAGCAGCCCTCTGAGGAACACTGAAGCTTTCTTT.

The V gene is TRBV6-1, the J gene TRBJ1-1; D remains unclear. The CDR3 runs to 15 residues. Germline CDR1 MNHNS, CDR2 SASEGT. V was shortened by 3 bases and J by 3 bases, with 14 bases between the two germline ends. The CDR3: CASSDGQSGHTEAFF. The CDR3 region has the DNA TGTGCCAGCAGTGACGGCCAAAGCGGGCACACTGAAGCTTTCTTT.

The chain uses TRBV7-2 and TRBJ1-2, with a possible D match to TRBD1 (6 bases). Trimming took off 1 base at V and 12 bases at J, with 15 bases between the two ends. The germline CDR1 and CDR2 sequences are SGHTA and FQGNSA. This CDR3 has 13 amino acids. The CDR3 loop reads CASSLVGEGVHTF. In DNA form, the CDR3 reads TGTGCCAGCAGCTTAGTTGGGGAGGGGGTCCACACCTTC.

The chain has TRBV2 and TRBJ1-4; D may be TRBD1 (5 bases). The CDR3 has 12 residues. Germline CDR1 SNHLY, CDR2 FYNNEI. The CDR3 spells CASGTAGEKLFF. The CDR3 region has the DNA TGTGCTAGCGGGACTGCGGGCGAAAAACTGTTTTTT.

This CDR3 is CASSPGRETYGYTF. CDR3 nucleotides: TGTGCCAGCAGCCCCGGGCGGGAAACCTATGGCTACACCTTC. This sequence joins TRBV11-2 and TRBJ1-2; D not resolved. Germline-derived CDR1 and CDR2 are SGHAT and FQNNGV. Between the trimmed V and J ends, which lost 5 bases and 4 bases, there was a span of 14 bases. CDR3 length: 14 amino acids.

This chain joins TRBV27 and TRBJ1-2; possible D gene TRBD1, 6 bases. Trimming removed 5 bases at V and 2 bases at J, with 12 bases between. The V gene's germline CDR1 is MNHEY and CDR2 SMNVEV (reference sequence). The CDR3 loop spans 14 amino acids. The CDR3 loop is CASSRGGGNYGYTF. The CDR3, as DNA: TGTGCCAGCAGTCGAGGGGGGGGAAACTATGGCTACACCTTC.

This clone is a singleton in its sample. This specimen includes other DNA sequences encoding the same CDR3. The chain is built from TRBV2 and TRBJ1-1; the D is unclear. Trimming removed 8 bases at V and 1 base at J, with 11 bases between. CDR1 SNHLY and CDR2 FYNNEI come from the germline V gene. The CDR3 contains 13 residues. CDR3 region: CASRGTGNTEAFF. The CDR3, as DNA: TGTGCCAGCCGTGGCACCGGGAACACTGAAGCTTTCTTT.

The chain couples TRBV9 to TRBJ1-4, with a tentative D call TRBD1 (5 bases). Germline CDR1 SGDLS, CDR2 YYNGEE. CDR3 length equals 14 residues. Trimming took 5 bases from V and 1 from J, leaving 9 bases between them. The chain's CDR3 is CASSYQGTNEKLFF. The DNA of the CDR3 is TGTGCCAGCAGTTATCAGGGAACTAATGAAAAACTGTTTTTT.

The chain employs TRBV4-1 and TRBJ2-5, with TRBD2 as a possible D gene (5 bases). The germline V gene encodes CDR1 MGHRA and CDR2 YSYEKL. Trimming removed 4 bases at V and 2 bases at J, with 14 bases between. This CDR3 is built from 15 residues. The CDR3 region is CASSLRSRGQETQYF. In DNA, the CDR3 is TGCGCCAGCAGCCTTCGATCGAGAGGGCAAGAGACCCAGTACTTC.

V and J are TRBV7-8 and TRBJ1-1; 7 nucleotides line up with TRBD1. Germline loops: CDR1 SGHVS, CDR2 FQNEAQ. This CDR3 region has 14 residues. Germline trimming cut 4 bases from V and 2 bases from J; bases unmatched to any gene: 4. The CDR3 reads CASSWGQLNTEAFF. The CDR3 region has the DNA TGTGCCAGCAGCTGGGGACAGCTTAACACTGAAGCTTTCTTT.

The chain joins TRBV6-5 to TRBJ2-4; D unresolved. The CDR3 is made up of 12 amino acids. Germline-derived CDR1 and CDR2 are MNHEY and SVGAGI. Between the trimmed V and J ends, which lost 9 bases and 6 bases, there was a span of 12 bases. The CDR3 DNA reads TGTGCCAGTACAGATTTTCTAAACATTCAGTACTTC. Its protein product is CASTDFLNIQYF.

This chain links TRBV2 with TRBJ2-7; 7 nucleotides line up with TRBD1. The CDR3 length is 15 residues. Losses at the gene ends were 0 bases for V and 3 bases for J; bases not matched to a gene: 5. Germline CDR1 SNHLY, CDR2 FYNNEI. The CDR3 spells CASSEAGTGVYEQYF. CDR3 bases: TGTGCCAGCAGTGAAGCGGGAACAGGGGTCTACGAGCAGTACTTC.